The 9 T cell receptor beta chains below all came from one sample that was sequenced in a study of shared clonotypes between healthy human individuals. Assay used: immunoSEQ multiplex PCR; TCRdb lists only in-frame clones, some missing. Among some 79,000 clones listed, around 57% were seen once. The sequencing sample was made of memory CD8+ T cells sorted from blood. Subset of the sample: CD45RO+ cells pooled with CCR7-negative TemRA cells. The receptors come from a man younger than 45 in good health.

The chain employs TRBV12-5 and TRBJ2-6; D may be TRBD1 (5 bases). Per germline, CDR1 LGHNT and CDR2 FRNRAP. Trimming pared 5 bases from V and 5 bases from J, leaving 22 bases between. This CDR3 has 18 amino acids. DNA for the CDR3: TGTGCTAGTGGTCAGCAAAATGCAGGACAAAGTCGGGCCAACGTCCTGACTTTC. Translated: CASGQQNAGQSRANVLTF.

The V call is TRBV11-2, the J call TRBJ2-1; D unresolved. The ends were cut back, 1 base at V and 4 bases at J, with 2 bases in the middle. The V gene's germline CDR1 is SGHAT and CDR2 FQNNGV. CDR3 length equals 12 residues. CDR3 in amino acids: CASSLGYNEQFF. As DNA, the CDR3 is TGTGCCAGCAGCTTAGGGTACAATGAGCAGTTCTTC.

This clone turned up a few times. The chain recombines TRBV6-1 with TRBJ2-7; D remains unclear. The CDR3 length is 13 residues. Trimming took 4 bases from V and 2 from J, leaving 9 bases between them. Germline CDR1 is MNHNS and CDR2 is SASEGT. This CDR3 reads CASSAAPTYEQYF. Written as DNA, the CDR3 is TGTGCCAGCAGTGCGGCCCCCACCTACGAGCAGTACTTC.

The chain uses TRBV4-1 and TRBJ2-7; D gene ambiguous. Per germline, CDR1 MGHRA and CDR2 YSYEKL. The CDR3 is 13 amino acids. Trimming cost V 6 bases and J 5 bases, with 14 bases left between them. CDR3 coding DNA: TGCGCCAGCAGTCCCTATCTAGGGAACGAGCAGTACTTC. Residues: CASSPYLGNEQYF.

The rearrangement links TRBV5-1 to TRBJ1-5; 9 positions agree with TRBD1. This CDR3 spans 14 amino acids. Germline V gene lookup returns CDR1 SGHRS and CDR2 YFSETQ. V was pared by 4 bases and J by 4 bases, with 3 bases of the junction left unmatched. CDR3 coding DNA: TGCGCCAGCAGCGAAGGGACAGGGAATCAGCCCCAGCATTTT. Translation gives CASSEGTGNQPQHF.

This rearrangement joins TRBV7-3 to TRBJ2-5, with D possibly TRBD2 on 6 matching bases. This CDR3 comprises 13 residues. From germline, CDR1 is SGHTA and CDR2 FQGTGA. V was clipped by 5 bases and J by 5 bases, with 12 bases between them. DNA for the CDR3: TGTGCCAGCAGCGCCCGGGACTCTGAGACCCAGTACTTC. Translation: CASSARDSETQYF.

This clone showed up many times. The chain carries TRBV28 and TRBJ2-7, with D perhaps being TRBD1 or TRBD2 (5 bases each). The CDR3 is 14 amino acids. Trimming cost V 4 bases and J 2 bases, with 12 bases left between them. The germline gives CDR1 MDHEN, CDR2 SYDVKM. The CDR3 protein is CASSWYGGTYEQYF. The CDR3, as DNA: TGTGCCAGCAGTTGGTATGGGGGAACCTACGAGCAGTACTTC.

J is TRBJ2-1 and V is TRBV11-1; no clear D. The ends were cut back, 5 bases at V and 3 bases at J, with 11 bases in the middle. Germline values: CDR1 SGHAT, CDR2 FQDESV (reference sequence). The CDR3 has 14 amino acids. The CDR3 DNA follows: TGTGCCAGCAGCCCCCGCTACGACTACAATGAGCAGTTCTTC. It specifies CASSPRYDYNEQFF.

V gene TRBV7-8 combines with J gene TRBJ2-1; D uncertain. Germline CDR1 and CDR2: SGHVS and FQNEAQ. Trimming stripped 6 bases from V and 7 bases from J, with 10 bases between. The CDR3 contains 12 residues. The CDR3 protein is CASRRTINEQFF. CDR3 bases: TGTGCCAGCAGACGTACTATAAATGAGCAGTTCTTC.